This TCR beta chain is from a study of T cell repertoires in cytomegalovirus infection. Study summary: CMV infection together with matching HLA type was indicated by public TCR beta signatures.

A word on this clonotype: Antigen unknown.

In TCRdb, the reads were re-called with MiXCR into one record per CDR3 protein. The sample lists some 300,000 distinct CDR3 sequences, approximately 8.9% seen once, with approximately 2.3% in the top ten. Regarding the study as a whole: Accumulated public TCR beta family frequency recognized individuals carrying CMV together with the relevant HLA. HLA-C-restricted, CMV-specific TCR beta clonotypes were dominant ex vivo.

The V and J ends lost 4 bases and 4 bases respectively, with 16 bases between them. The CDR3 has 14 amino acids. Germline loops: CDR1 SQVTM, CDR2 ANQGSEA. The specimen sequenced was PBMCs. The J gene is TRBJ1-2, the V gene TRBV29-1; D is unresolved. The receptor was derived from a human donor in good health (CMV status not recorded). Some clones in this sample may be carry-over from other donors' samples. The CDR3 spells CSVVEGTSFYGYTF. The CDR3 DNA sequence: TGCAGCGTTGTCGAGGGAACATCATTCTATGGCTACACCTTC.